The 27 T cell receptor beta chains in this list originate from one sample, sequenced in a study of read filtering for tumor transcriptome and immune sequencing. From approximately 430 ng of RNA, a library with molecular barcoded alpha/delta and beta/gamma adaptors was made. TCRdb itself ran the reads through MiXCR, one entry per CDR3 protein. Here the sample spans roughly 130,000 distinct CDR3 sequences, 13% being singletons. Sequenced: a population of CD138-negative cells sorted from bone marrow. These receptors were taken from a donor aged 40 or older with multiple myeloma.

In its sample, this clonotype was seen many times. V gene TRBV29-1 combines with J gene TRBJ2-5; the D call may be TRBD1 or TRBD2 (5 bases each). From germline, CDR1 is SQVTM and CDR2 ANQGSEA. CDR3 length: 13 residues. Trimming stripped 4 bases from V and 3 bases from J, with 12 bases between. CDR3 region: CSVGGSGEETQYF. CDR3 coding DNA: TGCAGCGTTGGGGGGAGTGGAGAAGAGACCCAGTACTTC.

The sample holds many counts of this clonotype. The rearrangement joins TRBV10-3 to TRBJ1-1; D is uncertain. CDR3 size: 13 residues. The germline V gene encodes CDR1 ENHRY and CDR2 SYGVKD. Trimming took 5 bases from V and 1 from J, leaving 8 bases between them. In DNA form, the CDR3 reads TGTGCCATCAGTACGCCGGGGAACACTGAAGCTTTCTTT. This translates into CAISTPGNTEAFF.

As concerns this clonotype: A much bigger clone sits one base away, suggesting this may be a read error. No conserved phenylalanine or tryptophan is present at the end of the CDR3, so a read error is the likely explanation. The chain is built from TRBV5-4 and TRBJ1-2; the D is unclear. V was trimmed by 6 bases and J by 2 bases, leaving 11 bases between them. Germline lookup yields CDR1 SGHNT and CDR2 YYREEE (reference sequence). The CDR3 spans 13 residues. This CDR3 is CASNMDSNYGYTS. The CDR3 DNA reads TGTGCCAGCAACATGGACTCAAACTATGGCTACACCTCC.

This clonotype was observed many times. The chain links TRBV2 to TRBJ2-1, with D unresolved. Trimming stripped 3 bases from V and 8 bases from J, with 8 bases between. Germline CDR1 is SNHLY and CDR2 is FYNNEI. The CDR3 contains 12 residues. The CDR3 sequence is CASSEVMDEQFF. Here the CDR3 DNA reads TGTGCCAGCAGTGAGGTCATGGATGAGCAGTTCTTC.

This clonotype occurred many times. CDR3 amino acids: CSVGRGPQNEQFF. The CDR3 DNA follows: TGCAGCGTTGGGCGAGGGCCTCAGAATGAGCAGTTCTTC. This rearrangement joins TRBV29-1 to TRBJ2-1; a weak D match, TRBD2 (5 bases). Trimming took 4 bases from V and 7 from J, leaving 14 bases between them. Germline assignment: CDR1 SQVTM and CDR2 ANQGSEA. The CDR3 has 13 residues.

This clonotype was counted ten times or more. The chain uses TRBV29-1 and TRBJ2-1; possible D gene TRBD1, 5 bases. CDR1 is SQVTM and CDR2 is ANQGSEA in the germline V gene. This CDR3 is 13 amino acids long. V was cut by 5 bases and J by 4 bases, with 12 bases left in between. The CDR3 region has the DNA TGCAGCGTTTGGACACTGATTTACAATGAGCAGTTCTTC. It translates to CSVWTLIYNEQFF.

This clonotype was recorded at least ten times. The chain joins TRBV20-1 to TRBJ2-1; 10 bases line up with TRBD2. The CDR3 sequence is 15 residues long. Unmatched junction bases numbered 3, after V lost 3 bases and J lost 1 base. Germline V gives CDR1 DFQATT, CDR2 SNEGSKA (reference sequence). The CDR3 here is CSARPSGGSYNEQFF. CDR3 DNA: TGCAGTGCTAGGCCTAGCGGGGGATCCTACAATGAGCAGTTCTTC.

This clonotype was counted many times. The V gene is TRBV7-2, the J gene TRBJ2-3; 7 bases agree with TRBD1. This CDR3 region has 16 residues. Germline lookup yields CDR1 SGHTA and CDR2 FQGNSA. Trimming removed 5 bases from V and 4 bases from J; junction bases left unmatched: 12. The CDR3 nucleotides are TGTGCCAGCAGCGAACAAGGACAGGTCGGGGCAGATACGCAGTATTTT. It is translated as CASSEQGQVGADTQYF.

This clonotype was detected many times. The chain carries TRBV29-1 and TRBJ2-7; TRBD1 matches 7 bases. Unmatched junction bases numbered 10, after V lost 6 bases and J lost 5 bases. CDR1 is SQVTM, CDR2 ANQGSEA, per germline. CDR3 length: 13 amino acids. The CDR3 is CSVTGPGGDEQYF. In DNA form, the CDR3 reads TGCAGCGTGACAGGGCCTGGAGGCGACGAGCAGTACTTC.

This clonotype was counted ten times or more. This chain connects TRBV2 to TRBJ2-3; D is perhaps TRBD2 (7 bases). Germline CDR1 reads SNHLY; CDR2 reads FYNNEI. The CDR3 spans 16 residues. Trimming took 6 bases from V and 2 from J, leaving 18 bases between them. CDR3 sequence: CASSLGGGGTTDTQYF. For the CDR3, the DNA is TGTGCCAGCAGCTTGGGGGGCGGGGGAACCACAGATACGCAGTATTTT.

This clonotype has ten or more counts. This sequence joins TRBV20-1 and TRBJ2-1, with D tentatively TRBD2 (5 bases). Trimming took off 2 bases at V and 4 bases at J, with 18 bases between the two ends. Germline assignment: CDR1 DFQATT and CDR2 SNEGSKA (reference sequence). The CDR3 spans 16 residues. CDR3 region: CSARPPTGKSYNEQFF. The DNA for the CDR3 is TGCAGTGCTAGACCTCCCACGGGGAAAAGTTACAATGAGCAGTTCTTC.

Concerning this clonotype: A clone one base away is much larger, so this may be a read error. The genes are TRBV29-1 and TRBJ2-3; TRBD1 might be the D (5 bases). The DNA matches TRBJ1-5 better at its end, which makes the J call doubtful. The germline V gene encodes CDR1 SQVTM and CDR2 ANQGSEA. This CDR3 region has 14 residues. For the CDR3, the DNA is TGCAGCGTTGAGAGGGGCACCGGCACAGATACGCAGCATTTT. Translated: CSVERGTGTDTQHF.

The CDR3 DNA sequence: TGTGCCAGCAGCTTAGTACAGGGGGCAGAGACCCAGTACTTC. Translation gives CASSLVQGAETQYF. This chain connects TRBV11-2 to TRBJ2-5; 9 bases line up with TRBD1. This CDR3 is 14 amino acids long. Germline CDR1 and CDR2: SGHAT and FQNNGV. J lost 4 bases, V lost 1 base, and 1 base had no gene match.

The V and J genes are TRBV5-1 and TRBJ2-5, with a weak D call TRBD2 (5 bases). Germline V gene data show CDR1 as SGHRS and CDR2 as YFSETQ. V was clipped by 4 bases and J by 3 bases, with 16 bases between them. This CDR3 region has 15 residues. The CDR3: CASSRAGIPEETQYF. The CDR3 DNA follows: TGCGCCAGCAGCCGTGCCGGGATCCCGGAAGAGACCCAGTACTTC.

This clonotype was seen many times. Here the CDR3 reads CSARVKVGITEAFF. The CDR3 region has the DNA TGCAGTGCTAGAGTAAAGGTGGGGATTACTGAAGCTTTCTTT. The gene calls are TRBV20-1 and TRBJ1-1; D gene uncertain. Germline-derived CDR1 and CDR2 are DFQATT and SNEGSKA (reference sequence). The V gene lost 1 base and the J gene lost 5 bases, with 14 bases spanning the gap. CDR3 size: 14 residues.

Turning to this clonotype: A much larger clone differs from this one at a single base, so this may be a read error. The rearrangement uses TRBV12-3 or TRBV12-4 and TRBJ2-2, with TRBD1 matching 8 bases. This CDR3 contains 14 residues. CDR3 in DNA: TGTGCCAGCAGGGACAGGGCGCACACCGGGGAGCCGTTTTTT. Amino acid sequence: CASRDRAHTGEPFF.

With respect to this clonotype: A much larger clone differs from this one at a single base, so this may be a read error. This chain uses TRBV28 with TRBJ2-2; D possibly corresponds to TRBD2 (5 bases). CDR3 length equals 13 residues. Germline values: CDR1 MDHEN, CDR2 SYDVKM. CDR3 in amino acids: CASLGYKTGELLF. The CDR3 coding sequence is TGTGCCAGCTTGGGTTACAAAACCGGGGAGCTGCTTTTT.

This clonotype showed up many times. The chain has TRBV5-1 and TRBJ2-5, with D possibly called TRBD1 or TRBD2 (6 bases each). Germline V gene data show CDR1 as SGHRS and CDR2 as YFSETQ. CDR3 length equals 17 residues. Trimming stripped 0 bases from V and 2 bases from J, with 17 bases between. This chain's CDR3 is CASSLAWGATRQETQYF. The CDR3 DNA follows: TGCGCCAGCAGCTTGGCCTGGGGGGCTACCAGGCAAGAGACCCAGTACTTC.

This clonotype was observed at least ten times. V and J are TRBV6-5 and TRBJ2-7; D ambiguous. The CDR3 is 14 residues long. V lost 6 bases, J lost 3 bases, and 15 bases lay in between. Germline CDR1 reads MNHEY; CDR2 reads SVGAGI. CDR3 in DNA: TGTGCCAGCAGCACCGCCAGCAGTCTCTACGAGCAGTACTTC. This translates into CASSTASSLYEQYF.

This clonotype was observed at least ten times. In DNA, the CDR3 is TGTGCCAGCAGCCCACGACAGGGCTCCAACTATGGCTACACCTTC. It translates to CASSPRQGSNYGYTF. V and J are TRBV7-6 and TRBJ1-2; TRBD1 matches at 7 bases. Germline CDR1 SGHVS, CDR2 FNYEAQ. The CDR3 is 15 residues long. V trimming: 5 bases; J trimming: 2 bases; junction bases outside the gene matches: 8.

In its sample, this clonotype was seen a few times. The gene calls are TRBV28 and TRBJ1-5, with unresolved D. CDR1 and CDR2 (germline): MDHEN, SYDVKM. CDR3 size: 13 residues. V lost 6 bases to trimming and J lost 6 bases, with 12 bases between them. The CDR3 reads CASSLPGRQPQHF. The DNA of the CDR3 is TGTGCCAGCAGCCTTCCTGGGCGTCAGCCCCAGCATTTT.

This clonotype showed up many times. V and J are TRBV4-1 and TRBJ1-2; no clear D gene. The germline V gene has CDR1 MGHRA and CDR2 YSYEKL. The length of the CDR3 is 15 residues. Trimming stripped 3 bases from V and 4 bases from J, with 15 bases between. This CDR3 reads CASSQSPNGRYGYTF. CDR3 nucleotides: TGCGCCAGCAGCCAGTCGCCAAACGGGCGCTATGGCTACACCTTC.

This clonotype was recorded once. A much larger clone lies a single base off, so this may be a read error. The conserved phenylalanine or tryptophan is not found at the CDR3 terminus, so this likely reflects a read error. The chain links TRBV3-1 to TRBJ2-5; D is perhaps TRBD2 (5 bases). V was trimmed by 6 bases and J by 5 bases, leaving 10 bases between them. The CDR3 length is 12 residues. Germline assignment: CDR1 LGHDT and CDR2 YNNKEL (reference sequence). CDR3 amino acids: CASRRTGETQYS. The DNA of the CDR3 is TGTGCCAGCAGGAGGACTGGGGAGACCCAGTACTCC.

There are many counts of this clonotype. The CDR3: CASRPGQGRPDIQYF. CDR3 in DNA: TGCGCCAGCAGACCGGGACAGGGGCGCCCCGACATTCAGTACTTC. This chain connects TRBV5-1 to TRBJ2-4, with 10 bases that match TRBD1. The CDR3 extends over 15 amino acids. V gave up 5 bases and J gave up 8 bases; unmatched junction bases: 10. Germline V gives CDR1 SGHRS, CDR2 YFSETQ.

This clonotype was recorded at least ten times. As DNA, the CDR3 is TGCGCCAGCAGCTTGGCATCCCCCGAGACCCAGTACTTC. This gives the protein CASSLASPETQYF. The V gene is TRBV5-1, the J gene TRBJ2-5; D gene unclear. V lost 0 bases to trimming and J lost 5 bases, with 8 bases between them. CDR3 length: 13 amino acids. Germline values: CDR1 SGHRS, CDR2 YFSETQ.

This clonotype was picked up a small number of times. The chain employs TRBV18 and TRBJ1-1; D is undetermined. CDR1 and CDR2 (germline): KGHSH, LQKENI. CDR3 length: 14 residues. V dropped 1 base and J dropped 1 base, with 7 bases sitting between them. The DNA of the CDR3 is TGTGCCAGCTCACCACGCACAGAGAACACTGAAGCTTTCTTT. This codes for CASSPRTENTEAFF.

The table lists this clonotype with many counts. The gene calls are TRBV30 and TRBJ2-1; 12 bases agree with TRBD2. CDR1 is GTSNPN and CDR2 is SVGIG in the germline V gene (reference sequence). V shed 2 bases and J 5 bases; nucleotides not matched to a gene: 4. The CDR3 is 15 residues long. This chain's CDR3 is CAWSLAGGPHNEQFF. The DNA of the CDR3 is TGTGCCTGGAGTCTAGCGGGAGGGCCCCACAATGAGCAGTTCTTC.